This T cell receptor (beta chain) was documented in a study of molecular identifiers for immune sequencing clone quantification (dated by TCRdb to the late 2010s). Background for the entire study: For a replicate experiment, RNA from approximately 20,000 or 100,000 naive CD8 T cells was divided into five aliquots, and four of the five aliquots were sequenced. CD8 T cells were used in a methods study to benchmark molecular-identifier clustering-based TCR repertoire sequencing (MIDCIRS) and TCR RNA copy counting.

Naive CD8 T cell libraries were made from roughly 20,000 to 1,000,000 sorted cells using 10%, 30% or 50% of purified RNA. Naive CD8 T cells, defined as CD8+CD4-CCR7+CD45RA+, were FACS-sorted into RLT Plus buffer on a BD FACSAria II. Around 10 TCR copies' worth of Jurkat RNA were spiked into roughly 20,000-1,000,000 naive CD8 T cell samples to test detection sensitivity. Enrichment of CD8 T cells was done with RosetteSep CD8+ T Cell Enrichment Cocktail plus Ficoll-Paque, and ACK red cell lysis came afterward. CDR1 is given as LNHNV and CDR2 as YYDKDF, both from the germline V gene (reference sequence). The CDR3 goes from the cysteine to the phenylalanine over 16 residues. Kept here is only the CDR3 DNA, which spans 48 bases and is read in frame from base 1. V is trimmed back by 3 bases and J by 5 bases, and the junction contains 4 bases that no gene match accounts for. Receptor amplification or capture employed PCR. Sequenced on an Illumina HiSeq 4000. Preparation of bulk TCR libraries followed a previously described approach, with the TCR primers listed in Table S5. Purification of total RNA was performed with the Qiagen AllPrep DNA/RNA kit. Before analysis, reads from multiple sequencing runs of the same library were pooled. The study's processing was this. Reads were retained only if an exact TCR constant sequence was present, and the retained reads were trimmed to 150 nt and grouped according to their 12-nt molecular barcodes. Reads within each barcode group were sub-clustered using a 15% Levenshtein threshold, and quality-weighted consensus sequences were constructed for each RNA molecule. Non-functional sequences were filtered out, along with any lower-count sequence sitting one edit away from another sequence. Barcode sub-clusters with fewer than 20% of the maximum read count were removed, based on fitting two negative binomial distributions. TCRdb trimmed public reads at Q25 via fastp, called clones via MiXCR and kept in-frame beta chains. Every entry covers one CDR3 protein and lists the most common genes and DNA from its rows. The V and J calls, along with clone size, are taken from TCRdb and not from the paper's own processing. The sample profile shows some 66,000 distinct CDR3 sequences; roughly a fifth of them were found once. The ten largest clones take up 1.4% of the sample.

Beyond this particular receptor, the publication reports: When barcode sub-clustering was left out, chimeric consensus sequences inflated TCR diversity, with chimeras reaching as high as 47%. Modeling indicated about 3 TCR RNA copies recovered per cell, compared with about 9.7 by digital PCR, which implies a capture efficiency of approximately 30%. Spiked-in Jurkat TCR RNA (around nine copies' worth), which is not part of the donor repertoire, was contained in the naive libraries. Identical TCR molecules sharing a barcode could cause highly expanded clone sizes to be underestimated. A single cell's worth of spiked-in Jurkat TCR RNA was reported detectable even among some 920,000 naive CD8 T cells. Clones above 20 RNA copies held over 99% of molecules in CMV-specific effector cells but under 1% in naive cells.

This clonotype was counted many times. The clone's antigen remains unknown. There are no base qualities to consult, and no much larger clone falls within one base. The sequence came from a human donor in good health. Some libraries in this study had Jurkat cell RNA spiked in. The chain links TRBV15 with TRBJ2-2, with TRBD1 matching 12 junction bases. The material sequenced was naive CD8+ T cells from blood, with Jurkat cell RNA spiked in. The cell subset or site label corresponds to: FACS-sorted CD8+CD4-CCR7+CD45RA+ naive T cells. The CDR3 loop reads CATSRGTGGLTGELFF. The sequenced DNA is TGTGCCACCAGCAGGGGGACAGGGGGCTTGACCGGGGAGCTGTTTTTT.